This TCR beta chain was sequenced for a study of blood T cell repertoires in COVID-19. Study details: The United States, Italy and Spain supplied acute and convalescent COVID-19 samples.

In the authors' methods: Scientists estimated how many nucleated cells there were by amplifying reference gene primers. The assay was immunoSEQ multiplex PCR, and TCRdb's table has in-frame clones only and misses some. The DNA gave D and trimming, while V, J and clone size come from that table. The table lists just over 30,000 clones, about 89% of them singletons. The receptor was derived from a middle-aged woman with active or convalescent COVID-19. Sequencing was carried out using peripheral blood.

CDR3 DNA: TGCAGCGTTGGAGGGTATGAGGACTCCTACAATGAGCAGTTCTTC. This gives the protein CSVGGYEDSYNEQFF. The gene calls are TRBV29-1 and TRBJ2-1; a possible D gene is TRBD2 (5 bases). This CDR3 is 15 amino acids long. Between the trimmed V and J ends, which lost 4 bases and 0 bases, there was a span of 13 bases. CDR1 SQVTM and CDR2 ANQGSEA come from the germline V gene.